This TCR beta chain originates from a study of T cells in localized non-small cell lung cancer. Relative to its sample, this clone is medium-sized (0.01 to 0.1%). Germline trimming cut 4 bases from V and 4 bases from J; bases unmatched to any gene: 3. CDR3 size: 16 residues. CDR1 and CDR2 (germline): SGHNT, YENEEA. Some clones are missing from TCRdb's copy, which holds only in-frame ones; the method was immunoSEQ multiplex PCR. Of over a thousand clones in the sample, about 25% were seen once. The sample in question was normal lung tissue next to the tumor, obtained before any cancer treatment. The receptor comes from a man aged 40 to 70 with stage III lung adenocarcinoma. The chain joins TRBV11-3 to TRBJ2-3, with 15 bases matching TRBD2. CDR3 coding DNA: TGTGCCAGCAGCTCGGGACTAGCGGGGGGTTCAGATACGCAGTATTTT. Its protein product is CASSSGLAGGSDTQYF.